There are many counts of the clone carrying this TCR beta chain. The authors used template switching to add a universal primer site and gave cDNA unique molecular identifiers. Via MiXCR, TCRdb re-called the 5' RACE reads, giving one row per CDR3 protein. The top ten clones hold around 12% of a sample with about 100,000 distinct CDR3 sequences, 5.9% of them seen once. This record belongs to a study of identical twins. V dropped 3 bases and J dropped 10 bases, with 17 bases sitting between them. This CDR3 comprises 14 residues. Germline V gene sequence: CDR1 SGHKS, CDR2 YYEKEE (reference sequence). V is TRBV5-5 and J is TRBJ2-1; maybe TRBD2 (5 bases). The sequenced sample consisted of memory T cells sorted from blood. The clonotype was recovered from a woman between 50 and 59 years old in good health. The CDR3 sequence: CASSWPSLSGEQFF. CDR3 DNA sequence: TGTGCCAGCAGCTGGCCTAGCCTTTCGGGGGAGCAGTTCTTC.